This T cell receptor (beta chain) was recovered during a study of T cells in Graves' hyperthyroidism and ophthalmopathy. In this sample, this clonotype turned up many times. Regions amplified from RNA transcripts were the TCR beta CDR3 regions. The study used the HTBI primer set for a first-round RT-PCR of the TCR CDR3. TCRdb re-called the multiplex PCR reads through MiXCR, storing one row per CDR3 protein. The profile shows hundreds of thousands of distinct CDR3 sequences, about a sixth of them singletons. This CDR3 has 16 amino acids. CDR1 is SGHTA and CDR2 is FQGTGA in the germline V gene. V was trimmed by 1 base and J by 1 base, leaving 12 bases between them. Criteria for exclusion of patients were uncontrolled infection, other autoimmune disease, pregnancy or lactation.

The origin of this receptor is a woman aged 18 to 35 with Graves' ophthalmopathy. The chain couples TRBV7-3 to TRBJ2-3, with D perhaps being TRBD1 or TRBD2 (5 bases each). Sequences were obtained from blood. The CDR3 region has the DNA TGTGCCAGCAGCTTAAGCATGGGGGAAGGCACAGATACGCAGTATTTT. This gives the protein CASSLSMGEGTDTQYF. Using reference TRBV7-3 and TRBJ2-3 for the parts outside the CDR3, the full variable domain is GAGVSQTPSNKVTEKGKYVELRCDPISGHTALYWYRQSLGQGPEFLIYFQGTGAADDSGLPNDRFFAVRPEGSVSTLKIQRTERGDSAVYLCASSLSMGEGTDTQYFGPGTRLTVL.